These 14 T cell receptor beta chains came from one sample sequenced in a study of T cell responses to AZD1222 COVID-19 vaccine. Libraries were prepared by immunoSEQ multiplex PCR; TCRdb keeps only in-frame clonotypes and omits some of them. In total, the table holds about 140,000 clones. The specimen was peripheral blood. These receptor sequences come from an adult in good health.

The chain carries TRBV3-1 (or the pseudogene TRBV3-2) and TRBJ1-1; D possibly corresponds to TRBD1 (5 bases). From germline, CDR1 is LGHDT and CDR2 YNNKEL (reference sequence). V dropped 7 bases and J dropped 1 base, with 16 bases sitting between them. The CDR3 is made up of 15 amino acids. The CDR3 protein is CASNPGGLGNTEAFF. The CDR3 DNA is TGTGCCAGCAACCCGGGGGGACTTGGGAACACTGAAGCTTTCTTT.

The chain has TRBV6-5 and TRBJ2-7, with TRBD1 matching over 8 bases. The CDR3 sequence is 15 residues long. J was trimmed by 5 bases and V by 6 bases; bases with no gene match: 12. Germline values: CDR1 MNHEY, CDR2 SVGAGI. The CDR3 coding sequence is TGTGCCAGCAGGTCGCCGGGACAGGTTTTGAACGAGCAGTACTTC. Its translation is CASRSPGQVLNEQYF.

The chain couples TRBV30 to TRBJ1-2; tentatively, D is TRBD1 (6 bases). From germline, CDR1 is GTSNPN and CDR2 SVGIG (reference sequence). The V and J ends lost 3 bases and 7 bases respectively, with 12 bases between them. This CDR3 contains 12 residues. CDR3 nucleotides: TGTGCCTGGAGCACCGGACAGCCTGGCTACACCTTC. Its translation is CAWSTGQPGYTF. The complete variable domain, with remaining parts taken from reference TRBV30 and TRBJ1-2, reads SQTIHQWPATLVQPVGSPLSLECTVEGTSNPNLYWYRQAAGRGLQLLFYSVGIGQISSEVPQNLSASRPQDRQFILSSKKLLLSDSGFYLCAWSTGQPGYTFGSGTRLTVV.

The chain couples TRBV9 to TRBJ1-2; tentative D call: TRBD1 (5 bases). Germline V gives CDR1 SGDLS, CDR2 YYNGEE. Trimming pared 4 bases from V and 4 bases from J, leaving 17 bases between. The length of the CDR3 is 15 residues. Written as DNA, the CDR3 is TGTGCCAGCAGCCCCACGGGGGGTTCCTCCTATGGCTACACCTTC. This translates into CASSPTGGSSYGYTF.

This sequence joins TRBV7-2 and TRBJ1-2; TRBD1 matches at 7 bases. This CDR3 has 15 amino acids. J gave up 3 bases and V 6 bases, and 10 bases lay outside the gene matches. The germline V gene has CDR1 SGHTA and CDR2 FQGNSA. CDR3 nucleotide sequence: TGTGCCAGCAGTCACAGGGGAGGTAATGACTATGGCTACACCTTC. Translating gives CASSHRGGNDYGYTF.

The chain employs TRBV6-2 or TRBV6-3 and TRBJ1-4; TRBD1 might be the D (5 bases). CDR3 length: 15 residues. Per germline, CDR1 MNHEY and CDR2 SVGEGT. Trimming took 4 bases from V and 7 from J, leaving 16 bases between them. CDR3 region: CASSSTGTRGEKLFF. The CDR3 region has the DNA TGTGCCAGCAGTTCCACCGGGACCCGGGGTGAAAAACTGTTTTTT.

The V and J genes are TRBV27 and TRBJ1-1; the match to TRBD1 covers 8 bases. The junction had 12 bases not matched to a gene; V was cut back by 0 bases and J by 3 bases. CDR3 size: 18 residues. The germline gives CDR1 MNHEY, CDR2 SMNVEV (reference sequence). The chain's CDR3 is CASSLSRSRTGLYTEAFF. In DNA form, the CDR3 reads TGTGCCAGCAGTTTATCGAGGTCTCGGACAGGGCTTTACACTGAAGCTTTCTTT.

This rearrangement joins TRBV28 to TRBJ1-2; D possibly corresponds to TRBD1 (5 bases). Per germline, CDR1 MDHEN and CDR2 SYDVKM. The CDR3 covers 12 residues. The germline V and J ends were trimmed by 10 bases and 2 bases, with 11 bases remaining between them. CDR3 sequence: CATRTSNYGYTF. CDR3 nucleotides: TGTGCCACCAGGACAAGCAACTATGGCTACACCTTC.

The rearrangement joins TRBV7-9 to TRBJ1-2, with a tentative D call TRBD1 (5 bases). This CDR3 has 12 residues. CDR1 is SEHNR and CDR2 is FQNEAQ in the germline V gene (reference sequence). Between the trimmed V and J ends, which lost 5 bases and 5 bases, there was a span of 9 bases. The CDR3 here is CASSPGAYGYTF. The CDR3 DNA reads TGTGCCAGCAGCCCTGGGGCTTATGGCTACACCTTC. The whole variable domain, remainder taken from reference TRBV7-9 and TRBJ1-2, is DTGVSQNPRHKITKRGQNVTFRCDPISEHNRLYWYRQTLGQGPEFLTYFQNEAQLEKSRLLSDRFSAERPKGSFSTLEIQRTEQGDSAMYLCASSPGAYGYTFGSGTRLTVV.

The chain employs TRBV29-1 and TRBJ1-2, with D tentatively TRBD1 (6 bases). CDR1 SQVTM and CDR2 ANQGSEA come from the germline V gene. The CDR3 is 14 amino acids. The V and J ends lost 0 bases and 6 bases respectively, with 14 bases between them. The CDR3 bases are TGCAGCGTTGAAGAAAGGGGGAGGGTAGATGGCTACACCTTC. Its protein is CSVEERGRVDGYTF. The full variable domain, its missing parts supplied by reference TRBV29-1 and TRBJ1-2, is SAVISQKPSRDICQRGTSLTIQCQVDSQVTMMFWYRQQPGQSLTLIATANQGSEATYESGFVIDKFPISRPNLTFSTLTVSNMSPEDSSIYLCSVEERGRVDGYTFGSGTRLTVV.

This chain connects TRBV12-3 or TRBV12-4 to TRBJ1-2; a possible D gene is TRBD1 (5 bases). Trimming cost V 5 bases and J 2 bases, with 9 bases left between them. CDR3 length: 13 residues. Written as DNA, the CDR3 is TGTGCCAGCAGTAAGACAGAAAACTATGGCTACACCTTC. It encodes CASSKTENYGYTF.

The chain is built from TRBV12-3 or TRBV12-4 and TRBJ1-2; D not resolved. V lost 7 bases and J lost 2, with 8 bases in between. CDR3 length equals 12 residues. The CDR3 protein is CASTDTNYGYTF. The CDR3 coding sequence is TGTGCCAGCACCGACACGAACTATGGCTACACCTTC.

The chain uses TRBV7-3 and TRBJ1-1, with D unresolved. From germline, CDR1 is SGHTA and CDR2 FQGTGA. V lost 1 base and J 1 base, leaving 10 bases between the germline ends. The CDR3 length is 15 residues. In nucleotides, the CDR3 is TGTGCCAGCAGCTTAATACCGCTTCCGAACACTGAAGCTTTCTTT. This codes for CASSLIPLPNTEAFF. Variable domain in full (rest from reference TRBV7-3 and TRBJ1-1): GAGVSQTPSNKVTEKGKYVELRCDPISGHTALYWYRQSLGQGPEFLIYFQGTGAADDSGLPNDRFFAVRPEGSVSTLKIQRTERGDSAVYLCASSLIPLPNTEAFFGQGTRLTVV.

The CDR3 protein is CASSGGDRGFFEQFF. The CDR3 nucleotides read TGCGCCAGCAGCGGGGGGGACAGGGGCTTTTTTGAGCAGTTCTTC. The rearrangement links TRBV4-1 to TRBJ2-1; 10 bases match TRBD1. Trimming at V came to 5 bases and at J to 9 bases, leaving 10 bases not matched to a gene. The CDR3 runs to 15 residues. The germline V gene encodes CDR1 MGHRA and CDR2 YSYEKL.